This passage covers 4 T cell receptor beta chains from one sample sequenced in a study of human T cells and chemical hapten exposure. One entry per CDR3 protein results from TCRdb running MiXCR on the RACE reads. The sample carries 45,000 to 60,000 distinct CDR3 sequences, roughly an eighth recorded once. Time point of the sample: patch test 3, about 24 weeks after DPC sensitization. The treatment here: therapeutic diphenylcyclopropenone sensitization with weekly scalp DPC. The material was whole blood, obtained in connection with sensitization to the hapten diphenylcyclopropenone (DPC). The receptors here all came from a man aged 25-45 years with alopecia areata. Some clones in this sample may be carry-over from other donors' samples.

The chain has TRBV9 and TRBJ2-7; D perhaps matches TRBD2 (5 bases). This CDR3 contains 15 residues. Trimming removed 0 bases at V and 4 bases at J, with 14 bases between. CDR1 SGDLS and CDR2 YYNGEE come from the germline V gene. CDR3 sequence reads: CASSVGGEFLYEQYF. The DNA of the CDR3 is TGTGCCAGCAGCGTAGGGGGAGAATTTCTGTACGAGCAGTACTTC.

This clonotype was found many times. CDR3 residues: CASSPGGGPAFF. CDR3 DNA sequence: TGTGCCAGCAGCCCCGGGGGGGGCCCAGCTTTCTTT. V gene TRBV12-3 or TRBV12-4 combines with J gene TRBJ1-1; weak D call: TRBD1 (6 bases). V lost 6 bases and J lost 10, with 15 bases in between. The CDR3 is made up of 12 amino acids.

V gene TRBV12-3 or TRBV12-4 combines with J gene TRBJ1-5; TRBD1 is a possible D gene (6 bases). This CDR3 comprises 12 residues. V was clipped by 5 bases and J by 6 bases, with 8 bases between them. The CDR3 region is CASSNRVQPQHF. Here the CDR3 DNA reads TGTGCCAGCAGTAACAGGGTTCAGCCCCAGCATTTT.

Many counts were recorded for this clonotype. The rearrangement uses TRBV6-5 and TRBJ2-3, with D tentatively TRBD2 (6 bases). The CDR3 covers 16 residues. Looked up from germline, CDR1 is MNHEY and CDR2 is SVGAGI. Trimming took off 4 bases at V and 5 bases at J, with 19 bases between the two ends. The CDR3 bases are TGTGCCAGCAGTTCCACGGGGCGGGGACCTGGAGATACGCAGTATTTT. Residues: CASSSTGRGPGDTQYF.